This T cell receptor beta chain derives from a study of blood T cell repertoires in COVID-19. Study-wide context: The United States, Italy and Spain provided the acute and convalescent COVID-19 samples. From T cells, B-cell-depleted T cells, or PBMCs came the material, which was cDNA or gDNA.

Original analysis: Reference gene primer amplification gave estimated nucleated cell counts. Sequenced by immunoSEQ multiplex PCR; TCRdb stores in-frame clones only, minus some. V and J calls and clone size come straight from that table; D and trimming were deduced from the DNA. The data show approximately 130,000 clones, approximately 85% seen once. The sequence derives from a human donor in a cohort sampled during active COVID-19. Sequencing used peripheral blood.

DNA of the CDR3: TGTGCCAGCAAGCGGGACAGGGAGAATCAGCCCCAGCATTTT. It codes for CASKRDRENQPQHF. The V call is TRBV2, the J call TRBJ1-5; 9 positions agree with TRBD1. With 7 bases clipped from V and 4 bases from J, the junction kept 5 bases outside the gene matches. The CDR3 has 14 residues. Germline assignment: CDR1 SNHLY and CDR2 FYNNEI.